This entry features one T cell receptor (beta chain) sequence. Antigen: not known. These data originate in a study of OX40 agonist ivuxolimab in advanced cancers. Libraries were prepared by immunoSEQ multiplex PCR; TCRdb keeps only in-frame clonotypes and omits some of them. This table has approximately 59,000 clones, around four fifths appearing once. Study observations and caveats: In the 0.1 to 3.0 mg/kg range, CD4+ and CD8+ blood T cells had expanded clonally by week 6.

Material: CD4+ or CD8+ T cells sorted from blood, obtained in a trial of the OX40 agonist ivuxolimab. The receptor comes from an adult with an advanced solid tumor such as melanoma, head and neck, liver or kidney cancer.

CDR3 in DNA: TGCGCCAGCAGTACCGGGGCCCAGGGGCTCCGGGATGGCTACACCTTC. Amino acids: CASSTGAQGLRDGYTF. The chain is built from TRBV10-2 and TRBJ1-2, with D perhaps matching TRBD1 (6 bases). Trimming pared 5 bases from V and 6 bases from J, leaving 22 bases between. CDR1 and CDR2 from the germline V gene are WSHSY and SAAADI. The CDR3 spans 16 residues.